This TCR beta chain was recovered during a study of spatial heterogeneity in lung cancer. By sample share, this clonotype is medium-sized. Each CDR3 protein gets one entry after TCRdb re-called the 5' RACE reads with MiXCR. Among about 6,100 distinct CDR3 sequences listed, around an eighth were seen once. The sample's time point: sample taken at primary tumor resection. Extraction of whole RNA from tumor, nontumor lung or frozen PBMC preceded unsorted sequencing. This sequence originates from a male donor with early-stage non-small cell lung cancer. The starting material was normal lung tissue next to the tumor, obtained at surgery.

CDR3 nucleotide sequence: TGCGCCAGCAGCACCGGATCCCATAATTCACCCCTCCACTTT. Its protein product is CASSTGSHNSPLHF. The V and J genes are TRBV5-1 and TRBJ1-6; D gene unclear. With 4 bases removed from V and 5 bases from J, the gap between germline ends came to 10 bases. The CDR3 consists of 14 residues. Germline CDR1 reads SGHRS; CDR2 reads YFSETQ.